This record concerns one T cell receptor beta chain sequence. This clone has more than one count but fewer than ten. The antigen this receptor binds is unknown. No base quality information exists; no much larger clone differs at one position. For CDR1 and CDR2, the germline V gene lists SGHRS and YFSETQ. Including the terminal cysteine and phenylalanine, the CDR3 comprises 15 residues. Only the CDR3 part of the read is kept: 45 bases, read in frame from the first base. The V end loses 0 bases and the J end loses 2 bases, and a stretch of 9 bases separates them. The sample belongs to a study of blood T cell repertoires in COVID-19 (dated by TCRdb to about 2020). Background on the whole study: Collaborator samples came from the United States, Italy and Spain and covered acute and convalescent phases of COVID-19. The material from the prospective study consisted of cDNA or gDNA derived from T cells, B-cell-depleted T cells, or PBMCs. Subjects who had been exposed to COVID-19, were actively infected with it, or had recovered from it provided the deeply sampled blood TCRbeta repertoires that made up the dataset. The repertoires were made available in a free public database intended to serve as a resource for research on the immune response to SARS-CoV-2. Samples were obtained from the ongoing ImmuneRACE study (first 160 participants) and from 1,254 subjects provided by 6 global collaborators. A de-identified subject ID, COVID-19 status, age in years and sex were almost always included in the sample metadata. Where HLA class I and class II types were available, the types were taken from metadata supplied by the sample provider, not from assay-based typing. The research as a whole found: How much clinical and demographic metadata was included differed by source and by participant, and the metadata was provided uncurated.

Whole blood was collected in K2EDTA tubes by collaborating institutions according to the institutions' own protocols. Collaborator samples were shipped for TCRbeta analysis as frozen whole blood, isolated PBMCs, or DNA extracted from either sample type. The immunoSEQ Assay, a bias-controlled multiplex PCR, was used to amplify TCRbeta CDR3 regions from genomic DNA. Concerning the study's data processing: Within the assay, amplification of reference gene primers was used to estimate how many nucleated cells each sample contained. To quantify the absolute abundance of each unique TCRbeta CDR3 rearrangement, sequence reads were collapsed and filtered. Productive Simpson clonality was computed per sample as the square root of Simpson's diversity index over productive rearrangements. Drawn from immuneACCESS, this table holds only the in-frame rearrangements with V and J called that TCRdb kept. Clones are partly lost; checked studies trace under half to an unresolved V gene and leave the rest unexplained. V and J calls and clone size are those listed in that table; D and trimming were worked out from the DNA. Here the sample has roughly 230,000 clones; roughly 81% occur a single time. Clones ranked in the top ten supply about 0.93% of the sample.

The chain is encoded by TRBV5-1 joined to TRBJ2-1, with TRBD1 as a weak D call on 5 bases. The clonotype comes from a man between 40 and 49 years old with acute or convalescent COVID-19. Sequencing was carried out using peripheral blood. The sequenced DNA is TGCGCCAGCAGCTTGGGGTCAGGGACCTACAATGAGCAGTTCTTC. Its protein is CASSLGSGTYNEQFF.